These T cell receptor beta chains were read from a single sample in a study of blood T cell repertoires in COVID-19. Sequencing was performed with immunoSEQ multiplex PCR; in TCRdb, only in-frame clones are kept and a portion is missing. The repertoire holds approximately 70,000 clones, with approximately 90% as singletons. Sample: peripheral blood. The receptors were sampled from a man aged 45-60 years with COVID-19, enrolled during active disease. The CDR3 runs from the conserved cysteine through the conserved F or W. The D gene is left open where the match is weak. A row's size may be missing; if present it is once, few, many or a size class.

16 . TRBJ1-1 TRBV28 . CASSLVSFPLNTEAFF TGTGCCAGCAGTTTAGTGTCGTTCCCCCTGAACACTGAAGCTTTCTTT
11 . TRBJ1-1 TRBV20-1 . CSATRGGEAFF TGCAGTGCTACTAGGGGAGGTGAAGCTTTCTTT
17 . TRBJ1-5 TRBV28 TRBD1 CASSLWAGTGGNQPQHF TGTGCCAGCAGTTTATGGGCAGGGACAGGGGGCAATCAGCCCCAGCATTTT
13 . TRBJ2-4 TRBV6-7 . CASNSEVVYIQYF TGTGCCAGCAACTCGGAGGTTGTGTACATTCAGTACTTC
15 . TRBJ2-3 TRBV27 . CASSFTGGYADTQYF TGTGCCAGCAGTTTTACTGGGGGCTACGCAGATACGCAGTATTTT
15 . TRBJ2-2 TRBV27 TRBD1 CASSLENRGTGELFF TGTGCCAGCAGTTTAGAAAACAGGGGTACCGGGGAGCTGTTTTTT
15 . TRBJ2-1 TRBV11-3 TRBD2 CASSLRLAGVAEQFF TGTGCCAGCAGCTTAAGGTTAGCGGGAGTTGCTGAGCAGTTCTTC
13 . TRBJ2-1 TRBV10-2 TRBD2 CASRLAGINEQFF TGCGCCAGCAGGCTAGCGGGGATTAATGAGCAGTTCTTC
15 . TRBJ1-4 TRBV19 TRBD1 CASSSTGTGGEKLFF TGTGCCAGTAGTAGCACCGGGACAGGGGGAGAAAAACTGTTTTTT
15 . TRBJ2-7 TRBV7-8 TRBD1 CASSPGQGGNYEQYF TGTGCCAGCAGCCCAGGACAGGGTGGGAACTACGAGCAGTACTTC
15 . TRBJ2-7 TRBV29-1 TRBD2 CSVLGGRDSIYEQYF TGCAGCGTTTTAGGCGGGAGGGATTCTATCTACGAGCAGTACTTC
13 . TRBJ1-1 TRBV29-1 TRBD1 CSVTGGLNTEAFF TGCAGCGTTACAGGGGGCTTAAACACTGAAGCTTTCTTT
15 . TRBJ1-2 TRBV3-1/TRBV3-2 TRBD1 CASSQDNRGYDGYTF TGTGCCAGCAGCCAAGATAACAGGGGATATGATGGCTACACCTTC
14 . TRBJ2-5 TRBV6-5 TRBD2 CASSYGIAGETQYF TGTGCCAGCAGTTACGGGATAGCGGGAGAGACCCAGTACTTC
13 . TRBJ1-2 TRBV18 TRBD1 CASSPTGDSGYTF TGTGCCAGCTCACCGACAGGGGACAGTGGCTACACCTTC
15 once TRBJ2-3 TRBV11-2 TRBD1 CASSLVGQITDTQYF TGTGCCAGCAGCTTAGTGGGACAGATCACAGATACGCAGTATTTT
15 . TRBJ2-1 TRBV9 . CASSVSGGPYNEQFF TGTGCCAGCAGCGTAAGTGGAGGGCCCTACAATGAGCAGTTCTTC